A single sample gave rise to the 25 T cell receptor beta chains below, sequenced in a study of blood T cell repertoires in COVID-19. Libraries were prepared by immunoSEQ multiplex PCR; TCRdb keeps only in-frame clonotypes and omits some of them. The repertoire holds 300,000 to 400,000 clones, with roughly 87% as singletons. The source material was peripheral blood. Receptors were obtained from a man aged 25-45 years with COVID-19, enrolled during active disease.

The CDR3 region has the DNA TGCGCCAGCAGCCAGCGGACTAGCGGAATCGGCACAGATACGCAGTATTTT. Amino acids: CASSQRTSGIGTDTQYF. The chain has TRBV4-1 and TRBJ2-3; 10 nucleotides line up with TRBD2. The length of the CDR3 is 17 residues. From germline, CDR1 is MGHRA and CDR2 YSYEKL. The J segment lost 1 base and the V segment lost 3 bases, leaving 7 bases of the junction unmatched.

This clone has just one count. The chain uses TRBV29-1 and TRBJ2-7; D might be TRBD2 (5 bases). The germline V and J ends were trimmed by 0 bases and 2 bases, with 5 bases remaining between them. CDR3 size: 12 residues. From germline, CDR1 is SQVTM and CDR2 ANQGSEA. The CDR3 reads CSVEEGAYEQYF. CDR3 nucleotide sequence: TGCAGCGTTGAAGAGGGAGCCTACGAGCAGTACTTC.

The chain uses TRBV9 and TRBJ2-7; TRBD2 matches 15 bases. In germline, CDR1 is SGDLS, CDR2 YYNGEE. V lost 4 bases to trimming and J lost 0 bases; unmatched junction nucleotides: 8. The CDR3 runs 18 residues. The CDR3 sequence: CASSRTSGRGKSSYEQYF. In nucleotides, the CDR3 is TGTGCCAGCAGCCGGACTAGCGGGAGGGGAAAGAGCTCCTACGAGCAGTACTTC.

The rearrangement joins TRBV10-3 to TRBJ2-7, with D tentatively TRBD2 (6 bases). The germline gives CDR1 ENHRY, CDR2 SYGVKD. This CDR3 comprises 13 residues. The V end lost 6 bases, the J end lost 1 base, and 10 bases lay between the germline ends. CDR3 region: CAIRPGTSYEQYF. The CDR3 region has the DNA TGTGCCATCAGGCCAGGGACTTCCTACGAGCAGTACTTC.

The CDR3 sequence is CASSPSGSSYNEQFF. CDR3 sequence (DNA): TGTGCCAGCAGCCCAAGCGGAAGCTCCTACAATGAGCAGTTCTTC. This rearrangement joins TRBV7-9 to TRBJ2-1; tentatively, D is TRBD2 (5 bases). The ends were cut back, 5 bases at V and 0 bases at J, with 11 bases in the middle. Germline assignment: CDR1 SEHNR and CDR2 FQNEAQ (reference sequence). The CDR3 spans 15 residues.

There are a few counts of this clone. The chain carries TRBV28 and TRBJ2-3, with TRBD2 as a possible D gene (6 bases). The CDR3 totals 16 residues. Germline V gene lookup returns CDR1 MDHEN and CDR2 SYDVKM. V was shortened by 1 base and J by 1 base, with 12 bases between the two germline ends. The CDR3, as DNA: TGTGCCAGCAGTTTATTGGAGGGATCAGGCACAGATACGCAGTATTTT. Translation: CASSLLEGSGTDTQYF.

V is TRBV7-2 and J is TRBJ2-7, with 9 nucleotides matching TRBD2. The trim removed 0 bases at V and 1 base at J, leaving 4 bases unmatched. This CDR3 is built from 16 residues. Germline V CDR1 and CDR2: SGHTA, FQGNSA. In DNA, the CDR3 is TGTGCCAGCAGCTTAGCTGAGCGGGGGGTATCCTACGAGCAGTACTTC. Its protein product is CASSLAERGVSYEQYF.

The chain employs TRBV10-3 and TRBJ1-2; 8 bases align to TRBD1. There are 17 residues in the CDR3. Losses at the gene ends were 2 bases for V and 4 bases for J; bases not matched to a gene: 12. Germline V gene sequence: CDR1 ENHRY, CDR2 SYGVKD. CDR3 sequence reads: CAISEMTGAPTAYGYTF. CDR3 sequence (DNA): TGTGCCATCAGTGAGATGACAGGGGCCCCGACAGCCTATGGCTACACCTTC.

The rearrangement uses TRBV7-9 and TRBJ2-7, with a possible D match to TRBD1 (6 bases). Germline loops: CDR1 SEHNR, CDR2 FQNEAQ (reference sequence). V was cut by 2 bases and J by 1 base, with 12 bases left in between. The CDR3 has 15 residues. CDR3 protein: CASSLLRDTSYEQYF. CDR3 DNA sequence: TGTGCCAGCAGCTTACTCCGGGACACGTCCTACGAGCAGTACTTC.

The genes are TRBV30 and TRBJ2-7; D possibly corresponds to TRBD2 (5 bases). Germline loops: CDR1 GTSNPN, CDR2 SVGIG (reference sequence). The germline V and J ends were trimmed by 0 bases and 5 bases, with 8 bases remaining between them. CDR3 length equals 12 residues. DNA of the CDR3: TGTGCCTGGAGTGTACCCGGGGACGAGCAGTACTTC. It codes for CAWSVPGDEQYF.

This clone was counted a single time. The chain couples TRBV6-6 to TRBJ1-3; weak D call: TRBD1 (6 bases). The germline V gene encodes CDR1 MNHNY and CDR2 SVGAGI (reference sequence). This CDR3 spans 14 amino acids. V lost 5 bases, J lost 6 bases, and 14 bases lay in between. CDR3 residues: CASSTQTGVNTIYF. CDR3 nucleotides: TGTGCCAGCAGTACCCAGACAGGTGTAAACACCATATATTTT.

V is TRBV2 and J is TRBJ2-3; perhaps TRBD1 as D (5 bases). V was trimmed by 7 bases and J by 7 bases, leaving 18 bases between them. Germline CDR1 reads SNHLY; CDR2 reads FYNNEI. This CDR3 is 14 amino acids long. CDR3: CASNSGPLENTQYF. Here the CDR3 DNA reads TGTGCCAGCAATTCAGGGCCTTTAGAAAATACGCAGTATTTT.

The gene calls are TRBV14 and TRBJ1-6, with D tentatively TRBD1 (6 bases). Germline loops: CDR1 SGHDN, CDR2 FVKESK. This CDR3 spans 13 amino acids. V lost 6 bases and J lost 10, with 13 bases in between. The DNA of the CDR3 is TGTGCCAGCAGTCAAACAGGGCGCTCACCCCTCCACTTT. This sequence encodes CASSQTGRSPLHF.

The J gene is TRBJ1-5, the V gene TRBV27, with 7 bases aligning to TRBD1. The germline V gene encodes CDR1 MNHEY and CDR2 SMNVEV (reference sequence). V shed 6 bases and J 0 bases; nucleotides not matched to a gene: 5. CDR3 length equals 15 residues. CDR3 residues: CASRPRQGSNQPQHF. CDR3 bases: TGTGCCAGCAGACCTAGACAGGGTAGCAATCAGCCCCAGCATTTT.

CDR3 in DNA: TGTGCCATCAGCGCTAGCGGAAAAGAGACCCAGTACTTC. This sequence encodes CAISASGKETQYF. The V call is TRBV10-3, the J call TRBJ2-5; 7 bases are shared with TRBD2. The J segment lost 3 bases and the V segment lost 6 bases, leaving 4 bases of the junction unmatched. CDR3 size: 13 residues. The germline V gene encodes CDR1 ENHRY and CDR2 SYGVKD.

The rearrangement joins TRBV7-2 to TRBJ2-1; 8 nucleotides agree with TRBD2. The V gene end was trimmed by 6 bases and the J gene end by 7 bases; junction bases not matched to a gene: 11. The CDR3 has 15 amino acids. Germline CDR1 SGHTA, CDR2 FQGNSA. The CDR3 protein is CASSQWTSSENEQFF. CDR3 nucleotides: TGTGCCAGCAGTCAATGGACTAGCAGTGAAAATGAGCAGTTCTTC.

Points on this clone: A junction end diverges from the germline sequence, so it may reflect a read error. The rearrangement joins TRBV25-1 to TRBJ2-5; TRBD1 agrees at 7 bases. The CDR3 loop spans 14 amino acids. Per the germline V gene, CDR1 is MGHDK and CDR2 is SYGVNS. The CDR3 here is CASSGPQGTGTQYF. The CDR3, as DNA: TGTGCCAGTAGTGGACCACAGGGGACGGGGACCCAGTACTTC.

The table lists this clone with a count of one. Other nucleotide sequences from this sample produce the same CDR3. The chain joins TRBV3-1 (or the pseudogene TRBV3-2) to TRBJ1-2, with D uncertain. Germline CDR1 reads LGHDT; CDR2 reads YNNKEL (reference sequence). This CDR3 has 13 amino acids. V gave up 2 bases and J gave up 0 bases, with 4 bases separating them. CDR3 in DNA: TGTGCCAGCAGCCAACTCTCTAACTATGGCTACACCTTC. This encodes CASSQLSNYGYTF.

The V gene is TRBV28, the J gene TRBJ2-5, with 7 nucleotides matching TRBD1. The CDR3 consists of 16 residues. Germline CDR1 MDHEN, CDR2 SYDVKM. J lost 5 bases, V lost 5 bases, and 14 bases had no gene match. The CDR3 sequence is CASSPSGSGGAETQYF. CDR3 coding DNA: TGTGCCAGCAGTCCCTCCGGGTCAGGGGGTGCGGAGACCCAGTACTTC.

The chain carries TRBV15 and TRBJ1-4; TRBD1 matches at 11 bases. The CDR3 length is 16 residues. V shed 0 bases and J 7 bases; nucleotides not matched to a gene: 4. Germline CDR1 and CDR2: LNHNV and YYDKDF (reference sequence). CDR3 coding DNA: TGTGCCACCAGCAGAGAGGCGGACAGGGGGCGTGAAAAACTGTTTTTT. It translates to CATSREADRGREKLFF. The full variable domain, in which reference TRBV15 and TRBJ1-4 provide the parts outside the CDR3, is DAMVIQNPRYQVTQFGKPVTLSCSQTLNHNVMYWYQQKSSQAPKLLFHYYDKDFNNEADTPDNFQSRRPNTSFCFLDIRSPGLGDTAMYLCATSREADRGREKLFFGSGTQLSVL.

The rearrangement joins TRBV13 to TRBJ1-5, with TRBD1 identical over 11 bases. The CDR3 has 16 residues. Germline CDR1 and CDR2: PRHDT and FYEKMQ (reference sequence). V gave up 3 bases and J gave up 9 bases; unmatched junction bases: 10. CDR3 nucleotide sequence: TGTGCCAGCAGCTTTACCGGGACAGGGGGAAGGGGGCCCCAGCATTTT. Translating gives CASSFTGTGGRGPQHF.

The count of this clone is one. This rearrangement joins TRBV7-2 to TRBJ1-2; D remains ambiguous. The length of the CDR3 is 11 residues. V gave up 5 bases and J gave up 4 bases, with 5 bases separating them. Germline values: CDR1 SGHTA, CDR2 FQGNSA. The CDR3 DNA reads TGTGCCAGCAGCACTTTCTATGGCTACACCTTC. Residues: CASSTFYGYTF.

This clone was counted a few times. The chain links TRBV7-3 to TRBJ2-6; 10 bases agree with TRBD1. With 5 bases clipped from V and 0 bases from J, the junction kept 1 base outside the gene matches. CDR3 length equals 16 residues. The germline V gene encodes CDR1 SGHTA and CDR2 FQGTGA. CDR3 sequence reads: CASSRTGGSGANVLTF. The CDR3 nucleotides are TGTGCCAGCAGCAGGACAGGGGGCTCTGGGGCCAACGTCCTGACTTTC.

This clone was seen only once. V gene TRBV24-1 combines with J gene TRBJ2-3; TRBD1 matches at 11 bases. The CDR3 is 17 residues long. V gave up 2 bases and J gave up 5 bases; unmatched junction bases: 8. The germline CDR1 and CDR2 sequences are KGHDR and SFDVKD. CDR3 region: CATSDSPGQGEGDTQYF. The CDR3 DNA reads TGTGCCACCAGTGATTCCCCGGGACAGGGGGAGGGAGATACGCAGTATTTT.

This clone was seen just once. This chain uses TRBV7-9 with TRBJ2-7; D is unresolved. Germline lookup yields CDR1 SEHNR and CDR2 FQNEAQ (reference sequence). The CDR3 is 16 residues long. The V gene lost 0 bases and the J gene lost 0 bases, with 12 bases spanning the gap. The CDR3 loop reads CASSLALGANSYEQYF. For the CDR3, the DNA is TGTGCCAGCAGCTTAGCTCTAGGCGCAAACTCCTACGAGCAGTACTTC.